The TCR beta chain under discussion was sequenced for a study of blood T cell repertoires in COVID-19. Study details: PBMCs, B-cell-depleted T cells, or T cells provided the cDNA or gDNA that made up the material.

While infection was still active, Seattle patients were enrolled and then followed longitudinally. Original data processing: Nucleated cell number was recorded as an estimate derived from reference gene primer amplification. Repertoires were generated with immunoSEQ multiplex PCR, while TCRdb's copy carries only in-frame clones and drops some. The V and J calls and clone size were taken over from that table, and D and trimming were inferred from the DNA. The sample has 150,000 to 200,000 clones; 70% to 85% are singletons. Germline V CDR1 and CDR2: LNHDA, SQIVND (reference sequence). The CDR3 is made up of 13 amino acids. Losses at the gene ends were 7 bases for V and 5 bases for J; bases not matched to a gene: 7.

The specimen sequenced was peripheral blood. The chain couples TRBV19 to TRBJ2-5; TRBD2 agrees at 7 bases. This TCR derives from a middle-aged woman with COVID-19, enrolled during active disease. The CDR3 protein is CASTLGSGETQYF. The CDR3 DNA follows: TGTGCCAGTACCCTGGGTAGCGGGGAGACCCAGTACTTC.